A single sample is the source of the 22 T cell receptor beta chains below, sequenced in a study of technical replicates of blood from a few donors (dated by TCRdb to the late 2010s). Libraries came from the immunoSEQ multiplex PCR assay. TCRdb obtained this table from immuneACCESS and retained in-frame rearrangements with V and J assigned. These tables miss some clones; where compared with another copy, unresolved V genes account for less than half of the shortfall, and the remainder is unexplained. In this sample the table shows 50,000 to 80,000 clones, 88% of which occur a single time. 3.5% to 5% of the sample is held by the ten biggest clonotypes. Sequenced input: PBMCs. Every receptor here comes from a human donor in good health. Some clones in this sample may be carry-over from other donors' samples.

The genes are TRBV9 and TRBJ2-6; no definite D call. The CDR3 is made up of 16 amino acids. Germline loops: CDR1 SGDLS, CDR2 YYNGEE. Trimming removed 0 bases from V and 1 base from J, with 8 bases in between. The CDR3 region has the DNA TGTGCCAGCAGCGTAGTGGCAGGTTCTGGGGCCAACGTCCTGACTTTC. It yields the protein CASSVVAGSGANVLTF.

The gene calls are TRBV4-3 and TRBJ2-7; D perhaps matches TRBD2 (7 bases). The CDR3 loop spans 15 amino acids. Germline loops: CDR1 LGHNA, CDR2 YSLEER. V dropped 3 bases and J dropped 6 bases, with 18 bases sitting between them. The CDR3 DNA follows: TGCGCCAGCAGCCAGAGATCAGAGGGGGGGAGCGAGCAGTACTTC. Its protein product is CASSQRSEGGSEQYF.

The V and J genes are TRBV4-3 and TRBJ2-3; no definite D call. Trimming left V 5 bases short and J 2 bases short, with 8 bases between. Germline CDR1 LGHNA, CDR2 YSLEER. This CDR3 spans 13 amino acids. Written as DNA, the CDR3 is TGCGCCAGCAGCGGCGGATTCACAGATACGCAGTATTTT. Protein sequence: CASSGGFTDTQYF.

The chain couples TRBV6-5 to TRBJ2-1; possibly TRBD2 for D (5 bases). From germline, CDR1 is MNHEY and CDR2 SVGAGI. The length of the CDR3 is 15 residues. The ends were cut back, 4 bases at V and 5 bases at J, with 15 bases in the middle. The CDR3 here is CASSFRAPGNNEQFF. In nucleotides, the CDR3 is TGTGCCAGCAGTTTTCGGGCCCCGGGGAACAATGAGCAGTTCTTC.

The V gene is TRBV7-9, the J gene TRBJ1-5; 8 bases agree with TRBD1. The ends lost 4 bases at V and 7 bases at J; junction bases unmatched: 6. There are 14 residues in the CDR3. Looked up from germline, CDR1 is SEHNR and CDR2 is FQNEAQ (reference sequence). This CDR3 reads CASSSGTGEQPQHF. CDR3 nucleotides: TGTGCCAGCAGCTCCGGGACAGGTGAACAGCCCCAGCATTTT.

V is TRBV7-9 and J is TRBJ1-2; 12 bases line up with TRBD1. J lost 2 bases, V lost 4 bases, and 5 bases had no gene match. CDR1 and CDR2 from the germline V gene are SEHNR and FQNEAQ (reference sequence). This CDR3 spans 16 amino acids. CDR3 bases: TGTGCCAGCAGCTGGGGACAGGGGGCCAGAAACTATGGCTACACCTTC. This translates into CASSWGQGARNYGYTF.

V usage is TRBV28 and J usage is TRBJ2-4; TRBD2 agrees at 14 bases. Germline V gene lookup returns CDR1 MDHEN and CDR2 SYDVKM. CDR3 size: 18 residues. V was pared by 5 bases and J by 1 base, with 7 bases of the junction left unmatched. CDR3 DNA sequence: TGTGCCAGCAGTGTGGGACTAGCGGGAGTGTCCGCCAAAAACATTCAGTACTTC. Protein: CASSVGLAGVSAKNIQYF.

This sequence joins TRBV6-1 and TRBJ1-3; D possibly corresponds to TRBD1 (5 bases). Germline assignment: CDR1 MNHNS and CDR2 SASEGT. V was pared by 3 bases and J by 0 bases, with 12 bases between. This CDR3 has 16 amino acids. DNA of the CDR3: TGTGCCAGCAGTGATCAATCAGGGTTCTCTGGAAACACCATATATTTT. It codes for CASSDQSGFSGNTIYF.

This clone was observed a few times. In DNA form, the CDR3 reads TGTGCCAGCAGTGTGGCCACTAGCGGGAGGCTCGTGCCAAGCGAGCAGTACTTC. Translation: CASSVATSGRLVPSEQYF. The chain recombines TRBV6-1 with TRBJ2-7; TRBD2 matches at 12 bases. J was trimmed by 6 bases and V by 4 bases; bases with no gene match: 16. CDR1 is MNHNS and CDR2 is SASEGT in the germline V gene. The CDR3 runs 18 residues.

The J gene is TRBJ2-1, the V gene TRBV27; tentatively, D is TRBD1 (5 bases). CDR1 and CDR2 from the germline V gene are MNHEY and SMNVEV (reference sequence). V was trimmed by 9 bases and J by 7 bases, leaving 19 bases between them. The CDR3 covers 14 residues. The CDR3 is CASRWGRVGNEQFF. The CDR3 bases are TGTGCCAGTCGCTGGGGCAGGGTGGGGAATGAGCAGTTCTTC.

The chain uses TRBV7-3 and TRBJ1-1; 9 nucleotides match TRBD1. Unmatched junction bases numbered 8, after V lost 5 bases and J lost 7 bases. Germline CDR1 SGHTA, CDR2 FQGTGA. CDR3 length: 14 residues. The CDR3 protein is CASSPDRGYSEAFF. CDR3 in DNA: TGTGCCAGCAGCCCGGACAGGGGTTACAGTGAAGCTTTCTTT.

The chain employs TRBV11-2 and TRBJ2-5; 10 positions agree with TRBD2. The CDR3 spans 14 residues. Germline V gene lookup returns CDR1 SGHAT and CDR2 FQNNGV. V shed 4 bases, J shed 5 bases, and the junction held 4 bases outside the gene matches. CDR3 sequence reads: CASSYRAGGETQYF. The CDR3 region has the DNA TGTGCCAGCAGCTACCGAGCGGGGGGGGAGACCCAGTACTTC.

V usage is TRBV18 and J usage is TRBJ2-1; 7 bases align to TRBD1. V shed 3 bases and J 4 bases; nucleotides not matched to a gene: 12. The CDR3 length is 17 residues. CDR1 and CDR2 (germline): KGHSH, LQKENI. CDR3 in amino acids: CASSPLLGQNIYNEQFF. CDR3 coding DNA: TGTGCCAGCTCACCCCTGCTGGGACAGAACATTTACAATGAGCAGTTCTTC.

This chain links TRBV15 with TRBJ1-5; tentative D call: TRBD1 (5 bases). The CDR3 loop spans 15 amino acids. V was clipped by 0 bases and J by 5 bases, with 11 bases between them. Germline CDR1 is LNHNV and CDR2 is YYDKDF (reference sequence). In DNA form, the CDR3 reads TGTGCCACCAGCAGAGATCAAGGGGCCGATCAGCCCCAGCATTTT. As protein: CATSRDQGADQPQHF.

This sequence joins TRBV6-1 and TRBJ1-4; possible D gene TRBD1, 5 bases. The CDR3 loop spans 15 amino acids. Germline V gene data show CDR1 as MNHNS and CDR2 as SASEGT. Trimming pared 2 bases from V and 5 bases from J, leaving 12 bases between. The CDR3 region is CASSEYGQVNEKLFF. In DNA, the CDR3 is TGTGCCAGCAGTGAATATGGACAAGTAAATGAAAAACTGTTTTTT.

V gene TRBV5-1 combines with J gene TRBJ2-2; 8 bases map to TRBD2. This CDR3 is 14 amino acids long. CDR1 is SGHRS, CDR2 YFSETQ, per germline. V gave up 4 bases and J gave up 5 bases; unmatched junction bases: 4. CDR3: CASSRGGGTGELFF. CDR3 nucleotides: TGCGCCAGCAGCCGGGGGGGCGGAACCGGGGAGCTGTTTTTT. The full variable domain, with the rest looked up from reference TRBV5-1 and TRBJ2-2, is KAGVTQTPRYLIKTRGQQVTLSCSPISGHRSVSWYQQTPGQGLQFLFEYFSETQRNKGNFPGRFSGRQFSNSRSEMNVSTLELGDSALYLCASSRGGGTGELFFGEGSRLTVL.

This clone was recorded a few times. V is TRBV29-1 and J is TRBJ1-1; no clear D. The CDR3 contains 11 residues. Germline CDR1 and CDR2: SQVTM and ANQGSEA. In nucleotides, the CDR3 is TGCAGGGGGAGTAGAAACACTGAAGCTTTCTTT. Translation gives CRGSRNTEAFF.

The chain links TRBV5-1 to TRBJ2-2; TRBD1 matches 9 bases. The CDR3 is 16 residues long. CDR1 and CDR2 from the germline V gene are SGHRS and YFSETQ. After removal of 2 bases from V and 7 bases from J, the junction contained 9 bases not matched to a gene. Written as DNA, the CDR3 is TGCGCCAGCAGCTTCGACGGACAGGGGCGAGGCGGGGAGCTGTTTTTT. The encoded protein is CASSFDGQGRGGELFF.

V gene TRBV7-2 combines with J gene TRBJ2-1; 9 bases map to TRBD2. Germline CDR1 reads SGHTA; CDR2 reads FQGNSA. Trimming took 5 bases from V and 7 from J; bases not matched to a gene: 12. The CDR3 totals 16 residues. In DNA form, the CDR3 reads TGTGCCAGCAGCCTGGGAGGAAGCGGGAGGAAGAATGAGCAGTTCTTC. Protein sequence: CASSLGGSGRKNEQFF. The full variable domain, in which reference TRBV7-2 and TRBJ2-1 provide the parts outside the CDR3, is GAGVSQSPSNKVTEKGKDVELRCDPISGHTALYWYRQSLGQGLEFLIYFQGNSAPDKSGLPSDRFSAERTGGSVSTLTIQRTQQEDSAVYLCASSLGGSGRKNEQFFGPGTRLTVL.

The table lists this clone with a count of one. A junction end diverges from the germline sequence, so it may reflect a read error. The chain is built from TRBV7-3 and TRBJ2-3; D may be TRBD1 (6 bases). The CDR3 is made up of 15 amino acids. Germline V CDR1 and CDR2: SGHTA, FQGTGA. The CDR3 spells CASSLGGRDTNTQYF. Here the CDR3 DNA reads TGTGCCAGCAGCTTAGGGGGTCGGGACACAAATACGCAGTATTTT.

The rearrangement links TRBV5-6 to TRBJ1-2; 8 nucleotides align to TRBD1. The CDR3 length is 13 residues. The germline V gene has CDR1 SGHDT and CDR2 YYEEEE. With V trimmed by 1 base and J by 7 bases, 3 bases remained unmatched. CDR3 sequence (DNA): TGTGCCAGCAGCTTGTCAGGGGGCGGTGGCTACACCTTC. Amino acid sequence: CASSLSGGGGYTF.

The genes are TRBV7-6 and TRBJ2-1; 9 nucleotides line up with TRBD1. From germline, CDR1 is SGHVS and CDR2 FNYEAQ. This CDR3 has 15 residues. V was clipped by 4 bases and J by 4 bases; unmatched bases: 5. CDR3 residues: CASSSRQGVYNEQFF. CDR3 bases: TGTGCCAGCAGCTCCAGACAGGGGGTTTACAATGAGCAGTTCTTC. Variable domain in full (rest from reference TRBV7-6 and TRBJ2-1): GAGVSQSPRYKVTKRGQDVALRCDPISGHVSLYWYRQALGQGPEFLTYFNYEAQQDKSGLPNDRFSAERPEGSISTLTIQRTEQRDSAMYRCASSSRQGVYNEQFFGPGTRLTVL.